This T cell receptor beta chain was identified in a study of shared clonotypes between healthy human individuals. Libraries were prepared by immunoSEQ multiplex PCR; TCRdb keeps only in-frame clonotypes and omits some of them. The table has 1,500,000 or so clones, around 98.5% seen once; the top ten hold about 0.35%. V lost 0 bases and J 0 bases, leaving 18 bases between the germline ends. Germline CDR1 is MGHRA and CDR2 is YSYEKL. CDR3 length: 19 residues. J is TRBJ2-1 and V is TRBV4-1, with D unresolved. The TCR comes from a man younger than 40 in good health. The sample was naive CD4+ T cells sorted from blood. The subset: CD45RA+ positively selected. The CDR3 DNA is TGCGCCAGCAGCCAAGATGGGTGGTGGCGGCAGAGCTCCTACAATGAGCAGTTCTTC. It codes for CASSQDGWWRQSSYNEQFF.